The 29 T cell receptor beta chains reported below all come from one sample, sequenced in a study of CD8 T cells in ankylosing spondylitis. The study's findings and limits: Apparently characteristic of ankylosing spondylitis blood was a TCR beta motif (about 8 highly homologous variants).

TCRdb recomputed calls from the 5' RACE reads with MiXCR, one row per CDR3 protein. This sample carries hundreds of thousands of distinct CDR3 sequences, 26% of them seen once, and the ten largest clones take roughly 1%. No antigen has been identified for these receptors. What was sequenced was blood, either unsorted or a sorted T cell fraction (not recorded which). The receptors shown here come from a male donor with ankylosing spondylitis.

There are many counts of this clonotype. V and J are TRBV12-3 or TRBV12-4 and TRBJ2-5, with unresolved D. The CDR3 runs 13 residues. V lost 5 bases to trimming and J lost 5 bases, with 12 bases between them. The CDR3 sequence is CASSLTGSETQYF. The CDR3 DNA reads as TGTGCCAGCAGTCTCACGGGTTCCGAGACCCAGTACTTC.

This clonotype was detected ten times or more. A read error may account for a junction end that differs from germline. The chain is built from TRBV11-2 and TRBJ2-5; the match to TRBD1 covers 9 bases. Germline V gives CDR1 SGHAT, CDR2 FQNNGV. This CDR3 contains 12 residues. The CDR3 DNA is TGTGCCAGCAGCTCTGAGGGGACAGGGACTAACTTC. Translated: CASSSEGTGTNF. Based on the CDR3 plus reference TRBV11-2 and TRBJ2-5, the full variable domain is EAGVAQSPRYKIIEKRQSVAFWCNPISGHATLYWYQQILGQGPKLLIQFQNNGVVDDSQLPKDRFSAERLKGVDSTLKIQPAKLEDSAVYLCASSSEGTGTNFGPGTRLLVL.

The chain employs TRBV27 and TRBJ1-6; unclear D gene. Germline CDR1 reads MNHEY; CDR2 reads SMNVEV (reference sequence). Trimming shortened V by 3 bases and J by 0 bases, and 12 bases separated the two germline ends. This CDR3 has 17 amino acids. The CDR3 loop reads CASSFDIMGSYNSPLHF. The DNA of the CDR3 is TGTGCCAGCAGTTTCGACATTATGGGCTCCTATAATTCACCCCTCCACTTT.

This clonotype has a handful of counts. The chain has TRBV5-1 and TRBJ1-1; 8 nucleotides line up with TRBD1. This CDR3 has 13 amino acids. Per germline, CDR1 SGHRS and CDR2 YFSETQ. Unmatched junction bases numbered 2, after V lost 3 bases and J lost 4 bases. The CDR3 DNA reads TGCGCCAGCAGCTCGGGACAGGCCACTGAAGCTTTCTTT. Protein product: CASSSGQATEAFF.

The V and J genes are TRBV20-1 and TRBJ2-7, with 10 bases fitting TRBD1. V lost 0 bases to trimming and J lost 6 bases; unmatched junction nucleotides: 8. The CDR3 has 15 amino acids. Germline V CDR1 and CDR2: DFQATT, SNEGSKA (reference sequence). CDR3 nucleotides: TGCAGTGCTAGAGACCCGGGACAGGGGTCGTCCGAGCAGTACTTC. Its protein product is CSARDPGQGSSEQYF.

This rearrangement joins TRBV7-2 to TRBJ1-2; weak D call: TRBD1 (6 bases). Trimming pared 5 bases from V and 5 bases from J, leaving 18 bases between. The CDR3 is made up of 15 amino acids. Germline CDR1 is SGHTA and CDR2 is FQGNSA. The CDR3 sequence is CASSPRGGDRYGYTF. CDR3 DNA sequence: TGTGCCAGCAGCCCGAGGGGGGGCGATCGGTATGGCTACACCTTC.

This clonotype was observed a handful of times. V is TRBV4-1 and J is TRBJ2-1, with 7 bases identical to TRBD2. The CDR3 sequence is 16 residues long. V lost 0 bases and J lost 4; bases outside the gene matches: 6. The V gene's germline CDR1 is MGHRA and CDR2 YSYEKL. The CDR3 spells CASSQEAGVGYNEQFF. The CDR3, as DNA: TGCGCCAGCAGCCAAGAGGCGGGAGTAGGATACAATGAGCAGTTCTTC.

This clonotype has only a few counts. The chain has TRBV5-1 and TRBJ1-2, with 8 bases that match TRBD1. V was pared by 4 bases and J by 8 bases, with 13 bases of the junction left unmatched. Germline CDR1 SGHRS, CDR2 YFSETQ. CDR3 size: 15 residues. The DNA of the CDR3 is TGCGCCAGCAGCCCAGATGGACAGGGTGTGATCGGCTACACCTTC. Amino acids: CASSPDGQGVIGYTF. Filled out from reference TRBV5-1 and TRBJ1-2, the complete variable domain reads KAGVTQTPRYLIKTRGQQVTLSCSPISGHRSVSWYQQTPGQGLQFLFEYFSETQRNKGNFPGRFSGRQFSNSRSEMNVSTLELGDSALYLCASSPDGQGVIGYTFGSGTRLTVV.

This clonotype was counted a few times. The rearrangement links TRBV5-1 to TRBJ1-6; TRBD1 matches at 10 bases. Trimming at V came to 0 bases and at J to 8 bases, leaving 2 bases not matched to a gene. Germline loops: CDR1 SGHRS, CDR2 YFSETQ. The CDR3 covers 15 residues. CDR3 residues: CASSLGTGGDSPLHF. Here the CDR3 DNA reads TGCGCCAGCAGCTTGGGGACAGGGGGTGATTCACCCCTCCACTTT.

This clonotype was counted a few times. The J gene is TRBJ2-3, the V gene TRBV29-1; D unclear. CDR1 SQVTM and CDR2 ANQGSEA come from the germline V gene. CDR3 size: 13 residues. Trimming cost V 6 bases and J 0 bases, with 10 bases left between them. This chain's CDR3 is CSVVPRSTDTQYF. The DNA for the CDR3 is TGCAGCGTCGTTCCCAGAAGCACAGATACGCAGTATTTT.

This clonotype turned up a few times. The chain couples TRBV4-1 to TRBJ2-3, with 11 bases matching TRBD2. The CDR3 is made up of 16 amino acids. Germline CDR1 is MGHRA and CDR2 is YSYEKL. J gave up 6 bases and V 1 base, and 6 bases lay outside the gene matches. CDR3 amino acids: CASSQVGTSGLDTQYF. CDR3 coding DNA: TGCGCCAGCAGCCAAGTCGGGACTAGCGGTTTGGATACGCAGTATTTT.

This chain connects TRBV5-1 to TRBJ2-1; no clear D gene. The germline CDR1 and CDR2 sequences are SGHRS and YFSETQ. Trimming cost V 0 bases and J 5 bases, with 15 bases left between them. CDR3 size: 16 residues. CDR3 region: CASSLEGDPEDNEQFF. Here the CDR3 DNA reads TGCGCCAGCAGCTTGGAAGGAGACCCAGAGGACAATGAGCAGTTCTTC.

This chain connects TRBV5-1 to TRBJ1-4, with D maybe TRBD1 (6 bases). V was cut by 4 bases and J by 4 bases, with 17 bases left in between. Germline lookup yields CDR1 SGHRS and CDR2 YFSETQ. The CDR3 has 16 residues. CDR3 amino acids: CASSPLGGQGNEKLFF. CDR3 nucleotides: TGCGCCAGCAGCCCTTTAGGGGGGCAGGGTAATGAAAAACTGTTTTTT.

The genes are TRBV5-1 and TRBJ1-4; 9 bases match TRBD1. There are 15 residues in the CDR3. Germline V gene lookup returns CDR1 SGHRS and CDR2 YFSETQ. V lost 5 bases and J lost 7; bases outside the gene matches: 9. The CDR3 DNA reads TGCGCCAGCAGTGCCGGGACAGGGAACATTGAAAAACTGTTTTTT. It yields the protein CASSAGTGNIEKLFF.

In its sample, this clonotype was seen a few times. V is TRBV20-1 and J is TRBJ1-2; D is ambiguous. This CDR3 has 13 amino acids. The V gene's germline CDR1 is DFQATT and CDR2 SNEGSKA (reference sequence). V dropped 6 bases and J dropped 4 bases, with 15 bases sitting between them. This CDR3 reads CSARTDGGYGYTF. The CDR3 DNA sequence: TGCAGTGCCCGGACGGATGGCGGCTATGGCTACACCTTC.

This chain uses TRBV6-4 with TRBJ2-1; D uncertain. CDR3 length: 13 residues. Germline values: CDR1 MRHNA, CDR2 SNTAGT. V lost 5 bases and J 9 bases, leaving 14 bases between the germline ends. CDR3 loop: CASSPSAESEQFF. DNA for the CDR3: TGTGCCAGCAGTCCTTCGGCAGAGAGTGAGCAGTTCTTC.

This clonotype was counted a few times. This rearrangement joins TRBV5-4 to TRBJ1-2, with D possibly being TRBD1 (5 bases). Trimming removed 4 bases at V and 2 bases at J, with 9 bases between. Germline V gene lookup returns CDR1 SGHNT and CDR2 YYREEE (reference sequence). The CDR3 extends over 13 amino acids. The CDR3: CASSGRDNYGYTF. The CDR3 DNA reads as TGTGCCAGCAGCGGCCGGGACAACTATGGCTACACCTTC. Supplemented by reference TRBV5-4 and TRBJ1-2, the full variable domain reads ETGVTQSPTHLIKTRGQQVTLRCSSQSGHNTVSWYQQALGQGPQFIFQYYREEENGRGNFPPRFSGLQFPNYSSELNVNALELDDSALYLCASSGRDNYGYTFGSGTRLTVV.

This clonotype has just one count. The rearrangement links TRBV2 to TRBJ2-7, with D maybe TRBD1 (6 bases). Trimming pared 5 bases from V and 0 bases from J, leaving 11 bases between. This CDR3 contains 14 residues. Germline lookup yields CDR1 SNHLY and CDR2 FYNNEI. The CDR3 spells CASSRGQLSYEQYF. CDR3 in DNA: TGTGCCAGCAGTAGGGGACAACTCTCCTACGAGCAGTACTTC.

Only a few counts were recorded for this clonotype. The CDR3: CASSPLGTLNTEAFF. Here the CDR3 DNA reads TGTGCCAGCAGTCCCCTAGGGACGTTGAACACTGAAGCTTTCTTT. V gene TRBV12-3 or TRBV12-4 combines with J gene TRBJ1-1; D possibly corresponds to TRBD1 (5 bases). The CDR3 contains 15 residues. Trimming stripped 5 bases from V and 0 bases from J, with 13 bases between.

This clonotype was seen a few times. The V call is TRBV7-2, the J call TRBJ1-2, with TRBD1 matching 8 bases. The germline CDR1 and CDR2 sequences are SGHTA and FQGNSA. The V segment lost 5 bases and the J segment 7 bases; nucleotides outside the gene matches: 12. The CDR3 loop spans 15 amino acids. The DNA for the CDR3 is TGTGCCAGCAGCAACCTGAGACAGGGGAGCGCTGGCTACACCTTC. It yields the protein CASSNLRQGSAGYTF. Looking up the rest from reference TRBV7-2 and TRBJ1-2 gives the full variable domain: GAGVSQSPSNKVTEKGKDVELRCDPISGHTALYWYRQSLGQGLEFLIYFQGNSAPDKSGLPSDRFSAERTGGSVSTLTIQRTQQEDSAVYLCASSNLRQGSAGYTFGSGTRLTVV.

CDR3 amino acids: CASSQGRSRDTEAFF. Here the CDR3 DNA reads TGCGCCAGCAGCCAAGGGCGGTCCAGGGACACTGAAGCTTTCTTT. This chain links TRBV4-1 with TRBJ1-1, with D possibly being TRBD1 (5 bases). Germline lookup yields CDR1 MGHRA and CDR2 YSYEKL. The V gene lost 1 base and the J gene lost 3 bases, with 12 bases spanning the gap. This CDR3 has 15 residues.

V and J are TRBV2 and TRBJ1-5, with D unresolved. This CDR3 has 15 residues. Germline assignment: CDR1 SNHLY and CDR2 FYNNEI. V lost 3 bases and J lost 1, with 10 bases in between. The CDR3 DNA follows: TGTGCCAGCAGTGATGGTTCCAGGAGCAATCAGCCCCAGCATTTT. Residues: CASSDGSRSNQPQHF.

V is TRBV11-2 and J is TRBJ2-1; TRBD1 matches at 8 bases. The CDR3 is 14 amino acids. Losses at the gene ends were 5 bases for V and 3 bases for J; bases not matched to a gene: 3. Germline CDR1 is SGHAT and CDR2 is FQNNGV. The CDR3 spells CASSAQGGYNEQFF. The CDR3 coding sequence is TGTGCCAGCAGCGCACAGGGGGGCTACAATGAGCAGTTCTTC.

The rearrangement uses TRBV28 and TRBJ2-2; TRBD2 aligns across 9 bases. This CDR3 comprises 14 residues. Germline CDR1 and CDR2: MDHEN and SYDVKM. CDR3 sequence reads: CVSLAGPNTGELFF. CDR3 DNA: TGTGTCTCTCTAGCGGGACCGAACACCGGGGAGCTGTTTTTT.

This clonotype was detected a few times. V is TRBV12-3 or TRBV12-4 and J is TRBJ2-3; no definite D call. Trimming pared 4 bases from V and 6 bases from J, leaving 5 bases between. The CDR3 totals 11 residues. In DNA form, the CDR3 reads TGTGCCAGCAGTTACCAGGATACGCAGTATTTT. It is translated as CASSYQDTQYF.

The V call is TRBV20-1, the J call TRBJ2-7; 12 nucleotides match TRBD2. This CDR3 contains 16 residues. V shed 3 bases, J shed 2 bases, and the junction held 8 bases outside the gene matches. The germline V gene has CDR1 DFQATT and CDR2 SNEGSKA (reference sequence). The CDR3: CSASPGLAGITYEQYF. DNA for the CDR3: TGCAGTGCTAGTCCGGGACTAGCGGGCATAACCTACGAGCAGTACTTC.

This clonotype appeared a single time. The chain recombines TRBV20-1 with TRBJ1-2; 8 bases are shared with TRBD1. V gave up 6 bases and J gave up 1 base; unmatched junction bases: 4. The CDR3 totals 13 residues. Germline CDR1 is DFQATT and CDR2 is SNEGSKA (reference sequence). The CDR3 coding sequence is TGCAGTGCATGGACAGGGATTAACTATGGCTACACCTTC. Translated, it gives CSAWTGINYGYTF.

This chain's CDR3 is CASSQGGRGSQPQHF. The CDR3 DNA sequence: TGTGCCAGCAGCCAGGGGGGCAGGGGTAGCCAGCCCCAGCATTTT. The V gene is TRBV3-1, the J gene TRBJ1-5; D is possibly TRBD1 (6 bases). The CDR3 is made up of 15 amino acids. Germline V CDR1 and CDR2: LGHDT, YNNKEL (reference sequence). The V end was cut by 3 bases, the J end by 7 bases, with 16 bases between. The whole variable domain, remainder taken from reference TRBV3-1 and TRBJ1-5, is DTAVSQTPKYLVTQMGNDKSIKCEQNLGHDTMYWYKQDSKKFLKIMFSYNNKELIINETVPNRFSPKSPDKAHLNLHINSLELGDSAVYFCASSQGGRGSQPQHFGDGTRLSIL.

The chain has TRBV11-2 and TRBJ1-1; unclear D gene. V was shortened by 5 bases and J by 0 bases, with 13 bases between the two germline ends. The CDR3 extends over 15 amino acids. Germline V gives CDR1 SGHAT, CDR2 FQNNGV. The CDR3 loop reads CASSLPGGLNTEAFF. The DNA of the CDR3 is TGTGCCAGCAGCCTGCCCGGAGGACTGAACACTGAAGCTTTCTTT.